This T cell receptor (beta chain) was documented in a study of cytomegalovirus exposure and HLA in healthy donors. The overall study: Earlier findings included 90 million to 120 million unique TCR beta sequences obtained from approximately 170 million T cells. Broader study findings: Altogether, 164 TCR beta chains were recorded as cytomegalovirus-associated. Analyzed later, association rates of TCRs varied across HLA loci, with DRB1 most and HLA-C fewest.

The PCR ran on 60 Vbeta and 13 Jbeta primers. In the original processing: Some 11 million of the about 80 million unique TCR beta chains counted in a later analysis were shared. Using immunoSEQ multiplex PCR, the repertoire was profiled, and TCRdb retains in-frame clones only, with some absent. That table furnishes V, J and clone size, whereas the DNA furnished D and trimming. The top ten clones hold 3.5% to 4.5% of a sample with about 130,000 clones, roughly 70% of them seen once. Germline V gene lookup returns CDR1 MNHEY and CDR2 SVGAGI. CDR3 length equals 14 residues. V dropped 2 bases and J dropped 6 bases, with 11 bases sitting between them. This clone has just a few counts. Its cognate antigen is unknown.

This receptor was identified in a man aged 35 to 55 in good health and CMV-seropositive. The specimen was PBMCs. The chain recombines TRBV6-5 with TRBJ1-5; possibly TRBD1 for D (5 bases). CDR3 coding DNA: TGTGCCAGCAGTTACCAGCAGGGAGGTCAGCCCCAGCATTTT. This codes for CASSYQQGGQPQHF.